This is a list of T cell receptor beta chains from one sample in a study of beta chain features in type 1 diabetes. The table came from immunoSEQ multiplex PCR; TCRdb's copy has only in-frame clones and leaves some out. The table lists some 350,000 clones, 8% to 10% of them singletons. The sample taken for sequencing was central memory CD4+ T cells from blood. Receptors were obtained from a man aged 25-45 years with type 1 diabetes. Both conserved end residues are part of each CDR3. A D gene is named only where the DNA matches it firmly. Clone size is not always given. Where it is, it says once, few, many or a class for expanded clones.

CASTGFNTEAFF | TGTGCCAGTACAGGATTTAACACTGAAGCTTTCTTT | TRBJ1-1 | NA | NA | TRBV19
CASSLSGRSNQPQHF | TGTGCCAGCAGCTTATCCGGGCGTAGCAATCAGCCCCAGCATTTT | TRBJ1-5 | NA | NA | TRBV7-8
CASSQGPRPGLSTGTQYF | TGTGCCAGCAGCCAAGGGCCTAGACCCGGCTTGAGCACAGGTACGCAGTATTTT | TRBJ2-3 | NA | NA | TRBV14
CASSLGGKGYGYTF | TGTGCCAGCAGCTTAGGAGGGAAAGGATATGGCTACACCTTC | TRBJ1-2 | few | NA | TRBV7-2
CASSYSGTGAQNEQFF | TGTGCCAGCAGTTACTCCGGGACGGGGGCACAAAATGAGCAGTTCTTC | TRBJ2-1 | few | NA | TRBV6-5
CASRRTGMTDTQYF | TGTGCCAGCAGACGGACAGGGATGACAGATACGCAGTATTTT | TRBJ2-3 | many | TRBD1 | TRBV9
CAITGGWRNEQFF | TGTGCCATCACGGGCGGATGGAGAAATGAGCAGTTCTTC | TRBJ2-1 | many | NA | TRBV10-3
CASSFRPSTDGNEKLFF | TGTGCCAGCAGCTTCCGGCCTTCGACAGATGGAAATGAAAAACTGTTTTTT | TRBJ1-4 | many | NA | TRBV7-9
CASSLNDRSSGANVLTF | TGTGCCAGCAGCTTGAATGACAGAAGCTCTGGGGCCAACGTCCTGACTTTC | TRBJ2-6 | NA | NA | TRBV7-2
CASSDSRGIGETQYF | TGCGCCAGCAGTGATAGCAGGGGCATAGGAGAGACCCAGTACTTC | TRBJ2-5 | NA | NA | TRBV10-1
CASSLASGSPYEQYF | TGTGCCAGCAGCTTAGCTAGCGGGAGCCCCTACGAGCAGTACTTC | TRBJ2-7 | many | TRBD2 | TRBV7-2
CASSLAGGESYGYTF | TGTGCCAGCAGCTTAGCAGGGGGCGAGTCGTATGGCTACACCTTC | TRBJ1-2 | NA | TRBD1 | TRBV7-2
CASSYSGTRSYNEQFF | TGTGCCAGCAGCTATTCCGGGACTAGATCCTACAATGAGCAGTTCTTC | TRBJ2-1 | many | TRBD2 | TRBV5-4
CASSPQGFSNQPQHF | TGTGCCAGCTCACCCCAGGGGTTTAGCAATCAGCCCCAGCATTTT | TRBJ1-5 | few | NA | TRBV18
CASSDRGAYEQYF | TGCGCCAGCAGTGACAGGGGAGCCTACGAGCAGTACTTC | TRBJ2-7 | NA | NA | TRBV10-2
CASSSGQNYGYTF | TGTGCCAGCAGCTCGGGACAAAACTATGGCTACACCTTC | TRBJ1-2 | NA | NA | TRBV11-2
CASSPSMGQSYEQYF | TGTGCCAGCAGTCCTTCCATGGGACAGTCCTACGAGCAGTACTTC | TRBJ2-7 | NA | TRBD1 | TRBV6-5
CASQRRDSNQPQHF | TGTGCCAGCCAGCGGAGGGATAGCAATCAGCCCCAGCATTTT | TRBJ1-5 | few | NA | TRBV10-3
CASSLVGGGINTGELFF | TGTGCCAGCAGCTTAGTCGGGGGCGGAATTAACACCGGGGAGCTGTTTTTT | TRBJ2-2 | NA | NA | TRBV11-2
CASSGQGMLSGELFF | TGTGCCAGCAGTGGACAGGGGATGTTGTCCGGGGAGCTGTTTTTT | TRBJ2-2 | NA | TRBD1 | TRBV2
CASSLGNSGANVLTF | TGTGCCAGCAGCTTAGGTAACTCTGGGGCCAACGTCCTGACTTTC | TRBJ2-6 | NA | NA | TRBV11-2
CASSLGGWGAGELFF | TGTGCCAGCAGCTTAGGAGGTTGGGGGGCCGGGGAGCTGTTTTTT | TRBJ2-2 | NA | NA | TRBV11-2
CASSPRGGIQETQYF | TGTGCCAGCAGCCCCAGGGGGGGGATCCAAGAGACCCAGTACTTC | TRBJ2-5 | NA | NA | TRBV2
CSVPPGQGTYNEQFF | TGCAGCGTCCCTCCAGGACAAGGGACCTACAATGAGCAGTTCTTC | TRBJ2-1 | NA | NA | TRBV29-1
CASSPFGEEEDTQYF | TGCGCCAGCAGCCCCTTCGGGGAGGAGGAAGATACGCAGTATTTT | TRBJ2-3 | NA | NA | TRBV5-1
CSAGRTFGYTF | TGCAGTGCTGGAAGGACCTTCGGCTACACCTTC | TRBJ1-2 | few | NA | TRBV20-1
CASSLRGETQYF | TGTGCCAGCAGCCTCAGGGGGGAGACCCAGTACTTC | TRBJ2-5 | many | TRBD1 | TRBV7-2
CASSLGASGTQYF | TGTGCCAGCAGCTTAGGGGCGTCAGGGACCCAGTACTTC | TRBJ2-5 | NA | NA | TRBV9
CASSLASTGSEQYF | TGCGCCAGCAGCTTGGCCTCAACAGGGTCCGAGCAGTACTTC | TRBJ2-7 | many | NA | TRBV5-1
CASSPGDTSLYEQYF | TGTGCCAGCAGCCCAGGGGACACCTCTCTCTACGAGCAGTACTTC | TRBJ2-7 | NA | NA | TRBV7-8
CASSSGQNTEAFF | TGTGCCAGCAGCTCGGGACAGAACACTGAAGCTTTCTTT | TRBJ1-1 | few | NA | TRBV7-2
CASSQEMGSGNTIYF | TGCGCCAGCAGCCAAGAAATGGGCTCTGGAAACACCATATATTTT | TRBJ1-3 | NA | NA | TRBV4-3
CASSPGIRDHYEQYF | TGTGCCAGCTCACCAGGTATCCGGGATCACTACGAGCAGTACTTC | TRBJ2-7 | NA | NA | TRBV18